This passage covers 2 T cell receptor beta chains from one sample sequenced in a study of control samples from healthy donors and cancer patients. The method was immunoSEQ multiplex PCR; TCRdb's version includes in-frame clones alone and lacks a portion of them. The profile covers approximately 94,000 clones, with roughly 92% appearing a single time and approximately 1% taken by the ten largest. The specimen was blood. All receptors derive from a woman aged 25-40 years in good health.

The rearrangement links TRBV5-6 to TRBJ1-1; TRBD1 matches at 11 bases. Germline-derived CDR1 and CDR2 are SGHDT and YYEEEE. V shed 4 bases and J 1 base; nucleotides not matched to a gene: 9. CDR3 size: 17 residues. The CDR3 reads CASSLYRDRGKNTEAFF. CDR3 bases: TGTGCCAGCAGCCTTTACCGGGACAGGGGGAAGAACACTGAAGCTTTCTTT.

A few counts support this clone. This chain connects TRBV21-1 to TRBJ1-6; no DNA check was done on the table's D call, TRBD1. TRBV21-1 is classified as a pseudogene. The CDR3 covers 15 residues. The DNA for the CDR3 is TGTGCCAGCAACCATGGAAGGGGCTATAATTCACCCCTCCACTTT. It is translated as CASNHGRGYNSPLHF.